This T cell receptor (beta chain) came from a study of blood T cells in healthy people across ages. CDR3 length: 15 residues. Germline values: CDR1 SGHAT, CDR2 FQNNGV. The use of a sample-barcoded 5' primer and a J-beta primer mix characterized a second PCR of about 7 to 12 cycles. MiXCR, applied by TCRdb to the 5' RACE reads, yields one record per CDR3 protein. The sample shows approximately 2,000,000 distinct CDR3 sequences, around 40% of them seen only once. Study conclusions and caveats: Unsorted PBMCs ruled out conclusive naive versus antigen-experienced comparison. Naive T cell percentage and TCR beta diversity correlated strongly.

This clonotype was counted only a few times. The antigen remains undetermined. The germline gene is not matched at one end of the junction; a read error may be the cause. The TCR sequence derives from a human donor in good health. Sequencing input: blood. The J gene is TRBJ1-1, the V gene TRBV11-2; a weak D match, TRBD1 (6 bases). The CDR3, as DNA: TGTGCTAGCAGCAAAGGGGGGGCTAGTCACACTGAAGCTTTCTTT. Its translation is CASSKGGASHTEAFF.